This TCR beta chain was documented in a study of blood T cell repertoires in COVID-19. At the level of the study: Donors in the United States, Italy and Spain gave samples during acute or convalescent COVID-19. T cells, B-cell-depleted T cells, or PBMCs supplied cDNA or gDNA.

TCRdb's table, derived via immunoSEQ multiplex PCR, lists solely in-frame clones and lacks some. The sample shows roughly 62,000 clones, approximately 80% of them seen only once. This clone was counted once. The clonotype comes from a human donor in a cohort sampled during active COVID-19. The sequenced sample consisted of peripheral blood.

CDR3 loop: CASSRRTGGPETQYF. CDR3 nucleotides: TGTGCCAGTAGTCGCCGGACAGGGGGCCCAGAGACCCAGTACTTC. This chain links TRBV19 with TRBJ2-5, with 11 nucleotides matching TRBD1. The V gene end was trimmed by 5 bases and the J gene end by 4 bases; junction bases not matched to a gene: 6. Germline CDR1 is LNHDA and CDR2 is SQIVND (reference sequence). CDR3 size: 15 residues.